This TCR beta chain was identified during a study of tissue T cells after allogeneic stem cell transplantation. Here immunoSEQ multiplex PCR was the method, and the copy in TCRdb shows in-frame clones only, minus some. The sample contains roughly 7,000 clones, under 75% of which appear only once. The CDR3 extends over 18 amino acids. V gave up 3 bases and J gave up 2 bases; unmatched junction bases: 14. CDR1 and CDR2 from the germline V gene are LGHDT and YNNKEL (reference sequence). The origin of this receptor is a female donor of 60 years or more with lung cancer. V usage is TRBV3-1 (or the pseudogene TRBV3-2) and J usage is TRBJ1-2, with 8 bases fitting TRBD1. The sequenced sample was duodenum tissue, obtained at autopsy. In DNA, the CDR3 is TGTGCCAGCAGCCACCCAACAGGGGGGAATAATAAGAACTATGGCTACACCTTC. Amino acids: CASSHPTGGNNKNYGYTF.